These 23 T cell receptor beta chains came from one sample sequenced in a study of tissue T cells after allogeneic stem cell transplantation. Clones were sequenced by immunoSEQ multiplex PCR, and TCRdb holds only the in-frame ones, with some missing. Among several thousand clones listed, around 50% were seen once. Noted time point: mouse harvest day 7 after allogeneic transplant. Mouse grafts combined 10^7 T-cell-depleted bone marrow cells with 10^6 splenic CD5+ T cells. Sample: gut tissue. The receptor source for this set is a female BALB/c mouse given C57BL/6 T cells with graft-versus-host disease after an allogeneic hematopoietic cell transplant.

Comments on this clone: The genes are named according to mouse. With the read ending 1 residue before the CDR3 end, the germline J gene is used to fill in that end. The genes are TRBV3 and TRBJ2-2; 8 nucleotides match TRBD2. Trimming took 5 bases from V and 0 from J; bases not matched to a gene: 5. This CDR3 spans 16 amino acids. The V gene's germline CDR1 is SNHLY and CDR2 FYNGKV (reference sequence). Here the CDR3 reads CASSTRLGSNTGQLYF. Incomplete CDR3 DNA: TGTGCCAGCAGCACGCGACTGGGGTCAAACACCGGGCAGCTCTAC.

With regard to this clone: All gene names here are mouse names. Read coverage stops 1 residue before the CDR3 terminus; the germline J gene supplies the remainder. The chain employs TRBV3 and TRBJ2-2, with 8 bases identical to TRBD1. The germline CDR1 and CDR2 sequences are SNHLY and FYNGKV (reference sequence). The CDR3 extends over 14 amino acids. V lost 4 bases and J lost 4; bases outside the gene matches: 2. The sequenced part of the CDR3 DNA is TGTGCCAGCAGCTCAGGGGGCGGCACCGGGCAGCTCTAC. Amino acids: CASSSGGGTGQLY. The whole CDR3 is CASSSGGGTGQLYF.

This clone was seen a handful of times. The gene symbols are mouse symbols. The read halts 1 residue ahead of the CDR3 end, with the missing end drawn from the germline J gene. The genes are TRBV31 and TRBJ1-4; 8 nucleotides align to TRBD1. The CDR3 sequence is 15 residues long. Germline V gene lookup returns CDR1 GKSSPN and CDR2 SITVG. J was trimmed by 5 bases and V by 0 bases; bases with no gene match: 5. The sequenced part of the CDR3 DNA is TGTGCCTGGAGTCTAAGACAGGGGAGAAACGAAAGATTATTT. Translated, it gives CAWSLRQGRNERLF. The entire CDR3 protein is CAWSLRQGRNERLFF.

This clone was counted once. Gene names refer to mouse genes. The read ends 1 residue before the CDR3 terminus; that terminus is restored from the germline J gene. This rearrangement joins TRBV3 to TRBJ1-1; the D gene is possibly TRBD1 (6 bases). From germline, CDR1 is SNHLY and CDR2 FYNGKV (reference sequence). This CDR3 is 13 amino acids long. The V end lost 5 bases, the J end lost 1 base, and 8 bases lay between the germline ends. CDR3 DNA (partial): TGTGCCAGCAGCATACAGGGGAACACAGAAGTCTTC. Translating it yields CASSIQGNTEVF. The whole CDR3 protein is CASSIQGNTEVFF.

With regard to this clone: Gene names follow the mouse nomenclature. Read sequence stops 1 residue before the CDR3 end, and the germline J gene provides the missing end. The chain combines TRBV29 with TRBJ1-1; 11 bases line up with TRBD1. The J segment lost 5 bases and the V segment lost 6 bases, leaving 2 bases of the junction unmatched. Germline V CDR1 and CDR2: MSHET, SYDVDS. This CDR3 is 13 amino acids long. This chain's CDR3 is CASRGTGGTEVFF. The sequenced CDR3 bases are TGTGCTAGCAGAGGGACAGGGGGGACAGAAGTCTTC.

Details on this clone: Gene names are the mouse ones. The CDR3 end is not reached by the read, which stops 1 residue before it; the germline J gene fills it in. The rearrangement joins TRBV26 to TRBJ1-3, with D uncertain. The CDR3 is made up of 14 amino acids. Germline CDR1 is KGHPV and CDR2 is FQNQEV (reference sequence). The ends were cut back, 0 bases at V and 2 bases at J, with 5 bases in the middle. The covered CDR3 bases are TGTGCCAGCAGTCTGTCAGGGACTGGAAATACGCTCTAT. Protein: CASSLSGTGNTLY. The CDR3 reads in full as CASSLSGTGNTLYF.

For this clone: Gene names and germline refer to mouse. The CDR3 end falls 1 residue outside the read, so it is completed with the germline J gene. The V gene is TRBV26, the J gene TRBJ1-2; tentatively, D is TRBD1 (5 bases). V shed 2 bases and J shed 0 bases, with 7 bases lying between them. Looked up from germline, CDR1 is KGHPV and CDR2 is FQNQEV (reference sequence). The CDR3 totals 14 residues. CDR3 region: CASSLGATNSDYTF. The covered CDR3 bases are TGTGCCAGCAGTCTGGGGGCTACAAACTCCGACTACACC.

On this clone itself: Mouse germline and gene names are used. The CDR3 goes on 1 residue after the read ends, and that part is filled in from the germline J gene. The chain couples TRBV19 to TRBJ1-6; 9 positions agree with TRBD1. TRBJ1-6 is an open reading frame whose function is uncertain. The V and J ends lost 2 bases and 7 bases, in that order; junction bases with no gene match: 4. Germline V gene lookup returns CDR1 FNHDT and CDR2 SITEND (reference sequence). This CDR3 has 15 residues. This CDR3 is CASSMGQGGNSPLYF. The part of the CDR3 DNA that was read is TGTGCCAGCAGTATGGGACAGGGCGGGAATTCGCCCCTCTAC.

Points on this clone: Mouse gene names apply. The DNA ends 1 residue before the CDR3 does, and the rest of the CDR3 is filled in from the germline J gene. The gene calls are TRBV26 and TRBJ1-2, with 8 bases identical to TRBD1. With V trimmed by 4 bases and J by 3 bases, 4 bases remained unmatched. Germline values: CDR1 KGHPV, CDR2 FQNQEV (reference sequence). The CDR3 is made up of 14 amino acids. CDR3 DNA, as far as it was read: TGTGCCAGCAGTCGAGACAGGGGAGACTCCGACTACACC. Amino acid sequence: CASSRDRGDSDYT. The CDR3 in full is CASSRDRGDSDYTF.

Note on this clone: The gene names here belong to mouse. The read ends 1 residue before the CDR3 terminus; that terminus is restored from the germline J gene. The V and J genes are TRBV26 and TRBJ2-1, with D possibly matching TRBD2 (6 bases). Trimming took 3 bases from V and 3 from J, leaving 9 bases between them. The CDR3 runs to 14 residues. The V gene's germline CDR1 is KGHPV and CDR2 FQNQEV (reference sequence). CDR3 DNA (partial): TGTGCCAGCAGTCTACCTGGGGTCTATGCTGAGCAGTTC. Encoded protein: CASSLPGVYAEQF. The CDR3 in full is CASSLPGVYAEQFF.

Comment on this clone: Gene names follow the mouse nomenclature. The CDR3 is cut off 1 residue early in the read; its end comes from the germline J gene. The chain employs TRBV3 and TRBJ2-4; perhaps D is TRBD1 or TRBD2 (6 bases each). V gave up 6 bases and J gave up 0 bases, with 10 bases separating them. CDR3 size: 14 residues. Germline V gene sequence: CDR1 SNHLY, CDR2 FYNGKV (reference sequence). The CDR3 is CASRWGPSQNTLYF. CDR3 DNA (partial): TGTGCCAGCAGGTGGGGGCCCAGTCAAAACACCTTGTAC.

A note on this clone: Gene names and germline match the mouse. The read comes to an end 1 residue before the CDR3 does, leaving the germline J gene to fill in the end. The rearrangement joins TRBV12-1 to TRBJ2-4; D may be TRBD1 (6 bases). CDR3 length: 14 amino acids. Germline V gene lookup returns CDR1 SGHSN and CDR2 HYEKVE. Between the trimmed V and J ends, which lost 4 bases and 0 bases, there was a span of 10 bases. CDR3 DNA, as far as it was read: TGTGCCAGCTCGCATGACAGGAGTCAAAACACCTTGTAC. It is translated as CASSHDRSQNTLY. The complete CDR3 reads CASSHDRSQNTLYF.

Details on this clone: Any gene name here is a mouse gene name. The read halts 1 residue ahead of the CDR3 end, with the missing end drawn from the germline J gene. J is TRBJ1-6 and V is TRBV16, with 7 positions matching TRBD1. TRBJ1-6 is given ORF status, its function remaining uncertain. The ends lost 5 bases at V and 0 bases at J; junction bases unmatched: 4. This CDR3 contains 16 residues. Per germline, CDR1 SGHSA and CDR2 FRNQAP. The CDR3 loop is CASSHRDSSYNSPLYF. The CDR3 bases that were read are TGTGCAAGCAGCCACAGGGACAGTTCCTATAATTCGCCCCTCTAC.

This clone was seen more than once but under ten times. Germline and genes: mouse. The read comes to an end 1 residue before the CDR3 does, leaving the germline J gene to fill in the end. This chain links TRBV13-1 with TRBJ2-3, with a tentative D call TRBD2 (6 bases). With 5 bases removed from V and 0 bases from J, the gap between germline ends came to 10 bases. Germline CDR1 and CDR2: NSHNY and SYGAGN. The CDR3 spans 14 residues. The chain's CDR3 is CASSLGSSAETLYF. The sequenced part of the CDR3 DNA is TGTGCCAGCAGCCTGGGGTCTAGTGCAGAAACGCTGTAT.

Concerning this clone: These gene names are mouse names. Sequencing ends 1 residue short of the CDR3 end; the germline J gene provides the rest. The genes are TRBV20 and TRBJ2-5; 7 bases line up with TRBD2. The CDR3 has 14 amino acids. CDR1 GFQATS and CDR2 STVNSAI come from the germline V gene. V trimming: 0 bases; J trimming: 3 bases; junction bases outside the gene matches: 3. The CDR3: CGARDWGSQDTQYF. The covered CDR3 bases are TGTGGTGCTAGGGACTGGGGGTCTCAAGACACCCAGTAC. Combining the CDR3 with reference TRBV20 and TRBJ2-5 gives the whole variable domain GALVYQYPRRTICKSGTSMRMECQAVGFQATSVAWYRQSPQKTFELIALSTVNSAIKYEQNFTQEKFPISHPNLSFSSMTVLNAYLEDRGLYLCGARDWGSQDTQYFGPGTRLLVL.

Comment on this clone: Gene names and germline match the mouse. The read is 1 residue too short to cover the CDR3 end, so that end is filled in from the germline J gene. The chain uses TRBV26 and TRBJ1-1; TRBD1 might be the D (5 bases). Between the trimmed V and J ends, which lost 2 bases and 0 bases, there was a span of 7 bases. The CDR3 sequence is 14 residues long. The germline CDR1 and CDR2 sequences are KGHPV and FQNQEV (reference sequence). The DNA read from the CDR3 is TGTGCCAGCAGTCTGGGACAAACAAACACAGAAGTCTTC. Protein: CASSLGQTNTEVF. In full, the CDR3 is CASSLGQTNTEVFF.

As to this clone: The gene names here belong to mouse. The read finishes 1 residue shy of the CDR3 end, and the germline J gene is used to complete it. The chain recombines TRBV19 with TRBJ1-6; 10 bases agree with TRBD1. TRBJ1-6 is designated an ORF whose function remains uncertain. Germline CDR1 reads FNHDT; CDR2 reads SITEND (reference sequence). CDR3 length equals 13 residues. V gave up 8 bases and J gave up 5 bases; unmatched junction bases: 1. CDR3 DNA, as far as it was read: TGTGCCAGTGGGACAGGGGATAATTCGCCCCTCTAC. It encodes CASGTGDNSPLY. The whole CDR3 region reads CASGTGDNSPLYF.

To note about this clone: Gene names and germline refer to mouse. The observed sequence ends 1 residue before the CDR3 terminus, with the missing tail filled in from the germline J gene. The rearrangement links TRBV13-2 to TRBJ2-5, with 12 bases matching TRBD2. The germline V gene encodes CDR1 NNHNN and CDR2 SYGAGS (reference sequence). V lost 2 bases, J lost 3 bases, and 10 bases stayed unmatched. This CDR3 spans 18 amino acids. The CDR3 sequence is CASGERLGGRSDQDTQYF. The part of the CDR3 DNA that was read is TGTGCCAGCGGTGAGAGACTGGGGGGGCGTAGTGATCAAGACACCCAGTAC.

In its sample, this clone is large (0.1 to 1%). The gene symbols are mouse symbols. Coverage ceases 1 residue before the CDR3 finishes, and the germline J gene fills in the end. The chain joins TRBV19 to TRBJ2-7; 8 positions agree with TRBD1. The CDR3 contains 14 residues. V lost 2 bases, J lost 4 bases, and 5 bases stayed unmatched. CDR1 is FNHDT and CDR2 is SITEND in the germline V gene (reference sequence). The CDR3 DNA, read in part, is TGTGCCAGCAGTATTACGCAGGGGGCTTATGAACAGTAC. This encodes CASSITQGAYEQY. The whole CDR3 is CASSITQGAYEQYF.

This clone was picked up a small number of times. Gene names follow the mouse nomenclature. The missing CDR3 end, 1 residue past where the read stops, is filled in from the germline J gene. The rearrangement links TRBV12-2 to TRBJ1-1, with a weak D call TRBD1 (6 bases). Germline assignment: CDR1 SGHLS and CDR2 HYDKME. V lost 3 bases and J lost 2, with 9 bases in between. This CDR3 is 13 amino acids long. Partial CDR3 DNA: TGTGCCAGCTCTTCAGGGGACAACACAGAAGTCTTC. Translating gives CASSSGDNTEVF. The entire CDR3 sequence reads CASSSGDNTEVFF.

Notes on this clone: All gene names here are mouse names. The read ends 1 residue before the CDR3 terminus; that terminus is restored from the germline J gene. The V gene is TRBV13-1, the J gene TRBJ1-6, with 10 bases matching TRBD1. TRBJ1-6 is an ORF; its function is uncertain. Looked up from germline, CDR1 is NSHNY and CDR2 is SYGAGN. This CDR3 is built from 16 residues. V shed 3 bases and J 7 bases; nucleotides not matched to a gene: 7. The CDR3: CASSGRQGARNSPLYF. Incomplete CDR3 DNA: TGTGCCAGCAGTGGTCGACAGGGGGCGCGGAATTCGCCCCTCTAC.

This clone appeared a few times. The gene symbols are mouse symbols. CDR3 sequence: CASSFTGIDSDYTF. Partial CDR3 DNA: TGTGCAAGCAGCTTTACAGGGATCGACTCCGACTACACC. The rearrangement uses TRBV16 and TRBJ1-2, with D tentatively TRBD1 (6 bases). The sequence runs out 1 residue before the end of the CDR3; the remainder is reconstructed from the germline J gene. This CDR3 has 14 residues. The V gene's germline CDR1 is SGHSA and CDR2 FRNQAP. V was cut by 3 bases and J by 3 bases, with 11 bases left in between.

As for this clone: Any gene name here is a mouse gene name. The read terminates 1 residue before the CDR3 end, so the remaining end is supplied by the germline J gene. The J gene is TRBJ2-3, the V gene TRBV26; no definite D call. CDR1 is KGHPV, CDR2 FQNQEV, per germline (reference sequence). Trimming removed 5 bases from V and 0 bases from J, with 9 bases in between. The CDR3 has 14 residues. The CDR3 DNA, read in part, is TGTGCCAGCAGTTACGGCAATAGTGCAGAAACGCTGTAT. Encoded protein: CASSYGNSAETLY. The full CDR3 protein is CASSYGNSAETLYF.